This T cell receptor beta chain was retrieved from a study of T cell responses to AZD1222 COVID-19 vaccine. The CDR3 consists of 13 residues. The germline CDR1 and CDR2 sequences are MNHEY and SVGEGT. The V end lost 6 bases, the J end lost 4 bases, and 12 bases lay between the germline ends. Sequenced by immunoSEQ multiplex PCR; TCRdb stores in-frame clones only, minus some. In the table there are over 40,000 clones, 70% to 85% of which are singletons. Sequences were derived from peripheral blood, sampled on day 0 of AZD1222 vaccination. The chain employs TRBV6-2 or TRBV6-3 and TRBJ1-1; D remains unclear. The origin of this receptor is an adult in good health. Written as DNA, the CDR3 is TGTGCCAGCAGCCCAGTTCTTTCCACTGAAGCTTTCTTT. It is translated as CASSPVLSTEAFF.